Following are 14 T cell receptor beta chains from one sample sequenced in a study of breast tumors, draining lymph nodes, adjacent tissues. Axillary draining lymph nodes of breast cancer patients supplied the node samples. TCRdb re-analysed the multiplex PCR reads in MiXCR, keeping a single row per CDR3 protein. The profile shows under 110,000 distinct CDR3 sequences, roughly 29% of them singletons. Specimen: axillary lymph node tissue. The receptor source for this set is a female donor with breast cancer. Some clones in this sample may be carry-over from other donors' samples.

This clonotype was recorded at least ten times. CDR3 residues: CASSTRGVRAFF. The DNA for the CDR3 is TGTGCCAGCAGCACCAGGGGAGTAAGAGCTTTCTTT. The J gene is TRBJ1-1, the V gene TRBV7-8; D might be TRBD1 (6 bases). The germline V gene has CDR1 SGHVS and CDR2 FQNEAQ. CDR3 size: 12 residues. Trimming cost V 5 bases and J 10 bases, with 14 bases left between them.

This clonotype appeared many times. The chain couples TRBV20-1 to TRBJ2-3; no firm D call. CDR1 is DFQATT, CDR2 SNEGSKA, per germline (reference sequence). The CDR3 totals 12 residues. Trimming stripped 0 bases from V and 2 bases from J, with 3 bases between. In DNA form, the CDR3 reads TGCAGTGCTAGAGAGAACACAGATACGCAGTATTTT. Its translation: CSARENTDTQYF.

About this clonotype: No conserved phenylalanine or tryptophan ends this CDR3, so it is likely a read error. J is TRBJ2-5 and V is TRBV20-1; perhaps TRBD2 as D (5 bases). Germline assignment: CDR1 DFQATT and CDR2 SNEGSKA (reference sequence). CDR3 size: 15 residues. The V end was cut by 0 bases, the J end by 5 bases, with 16 bases between. The chain's CDR3 is CSARDSTSPLETQYS. In DNA, the CDR3 is TGCAGTGCTAGAGATTCAACTAGTCCTTTGGAGACCCAGTACTCG.

This clonotype appeared many times. The J gene is TRBJ1-2, the V gene TRBV3-1, with D unclear. V lost 1 base, J lost 4 bases, and 10 bases lay in between. The CDR3 totals 14 residues. Per germline, CDR1 LGHDT and CDR2 YNNKEL (reference sequence). The CDR3, as DNA: TGTGCCAGCAGCCAAGGCGCAGACTTCTATGGCTACACCTTC. Amino acid sequence: CASSQGADFYGYTF. Full variable domain (outside the CDR3, taken from reference TRBV3-1 and TRBJ1-2): DTAVSQTPKYLVTQMGNDKSIKCEQNLGHDTMYWYKQDSKKFLKIMFSYNNKELIINETVPNRFSPKSPDKAHLNLHINSLELGDSAVYFCASSQGADFYGYTFGSGTRLTVV.

This clonotype was observed many times. V is TRBV27 and J is TRBJ2-1; perhaps TRBD2 as D (5 bases). This CDR3 has 12 amino acids. Germline assignment: CDR1 MNHEY and CDR2 SMNVEV (reference sequence). V was trimmed by 4 bases and J by 5 bases, leaving 6 bases between them. CDR3 sequence (DNA): TGTGCCAGCAGTTCGGAGGACAATGAGCAGTTCTTC. It is translated as CASSSEDNEQFF.

The CDR3 sequence: CASSLGGGRSTDTQYF. The CDR3 coding sequence is TGTGCCAGCAGCTTGGGGGGGGGGAGGAGCACAGATACGCAGTATTTT. This rearrangement joins TRBV5-4 to TRBJ2-3, with 7 positions matching TRBD2. The germline V gene encodes CDR1 SGHNT and CDR2 YYREEE (reference sequence). The CDR3 has 16 amino acids. V dropped 0 bases and J dropped 0; count of bases not matched to a gene: 4.

This clonotype was counted ten times or more. The chain uses TRBV2 and TRBJ2-5; 11 positions match TRBD2. V shed 5 bases and J 0 bases; nucleotides not matched to a gene: 11. Looked up from germline, CDR1 is SNHLY and CDR2 is FYNNEI. The CDR3 covers 18 residues. The CDR3 region is CASSSWLAGGIYQETQYF. Written as DNA, the CDR3 is TGTGCCAGCAGTTCCTGGCTAGCGGGGGGCATCTACCAAGAGACCCAGTACTTC.

This clonotype appeared a single time. This sequence joins TRBV11-2 and TRBJ1-3, with D uncertain. V dropped 3 bases and J dropped 0 bases, with 9 bases sitting between them. The CDR3 has 15 amino acids. The germline V gene encodes CDR1 SGHAT and CDR2 FQNNGV. CDR3: CASSLGTSSGNTIYF. Here the CDR3 DNA reads TGTGCCAGCAGCTTGGGTACGAGCTCTGGAAACACCATATATTTT.

This clonotype was observed at least ten times. The chain couples TRBV24-1 to TRBJ2-1, with D uncertain. V lost 5 bases, J lost 10 bases, and 23 bases lay in between. Germline V CDR1 and CDR2: KGHDR, SFDVKD. CDR3 length: 16 residues. CDR3 bases: TGTGCCACCAGTGTTTCCGGGTCTCCAAAAAAGGAAGAGCAGTTCTTC. This sequence encodes CATSVSGSPKKEEQFF.

The gene calls are TRBV20-1 and TRBJ1-1; 8 bases are a match to TRBD1. The CDR3 has 14 amino acids. Germline V CDR1 and CDR2: DFQATT, SNEGSKA (reference sequence). With 4 bases clipped from V and 4 bases from J, the junction kept 8 bases outside the gene matches. The CDR3 loop is CSATRTGIGTEAFF. The DNA for the CDR3 is TGCAGTGCTACCCGGACAGGGATTGGCACTGAAGCTTTCTTT.

This clonotype was seen at least ten times. The rearrangement links TRBV5-5 to TRBJ2-5, with D hard to call. V lost 2 bases, J lost 1 base, and 6 bases lay in between. The CDR3 has 13 residues. Germline V gives CDR1 SGHKS, CDR2 YYEKEE (reference sequence). In DNA, the CDR3 is TGTGCCAGCAGCTTACAGCCCCAAGAGACCCAGTACTTC. This translates into CASSLQPQETQYF.

This clonotype was seen at least ten times. The chain couples TRBV30 to TRBJ1-2; 8 positions match TRBD1. Per germline, CDR1 GTSNPN and CDR2 SVGIG (reference sequence). There are 13 residues in the CDR3. Trimming took 0 bases from V and 7 from J; bases not matched to a gene: 4. The CDR3 region is CAWSVGTGPGYTF. CDR3 nucleotides: TGTGCCTGGAGTGTTGGGACAGGACCTGGCTACACCTTC.

This clonotype has a count of ten or more. The gene calls are TRBV28 and TRBJ2-7; D is uncertain. The length of the CDR3 is 13 residues. The germline V gene has CDR1 MDHEN and CDR2 SYDVKM. V gave up 3 bases and J gave up 2 bases, with 8 bases separating them. The CDR3 loop reads CASSFWTPYEQYF. The CDR3 nucleotides read TGTGCCAGCAGTTTTTGGACCCCCTACGAGCAGTACTTC.

Comment on this clonotype: A much larger clone differs by one base, so this may be a read error. The chain joins TRBV6-1 to TRBJ2-1; tentative D call: TRBD1 (5 bases). Germline V gene data show CDR1 as MNHNS and CDR2 as SASEGT. This CDR3 is 12 amino acids long. V was trimmed by 5 bases and J by 13 bases, leaving 15 bases between them. The CDR3 nucleotides read TGTGCCAGCAGTCTCATCACTCAGGGTCAGTTCTTC. It specifies CASSLITQGQFF.